What follows describes a single TCR beta chain. These data are taken from a study of blood T cells in healthy people across ages. The authors ran a second PCR of roughly 7 to 11 cycles using a sample-barcoded 5' primer and a J-beta primer mix. From the 5' RACE reads, TCRdb called clonotypes with MiXCR, one entry per CDR3 protein. The sample includes about 2 million distinct CDR3 sequences, about 50% of them seen just once. Material for sequencing was blood. This sequence originates from a woman aged 40-49 years in good health.

Here the CDR3 reads CASSRDVGRSTEAFF. CDR3 DNA: TGCGCCAGCAGCCGTGACGTGGGGCGAAGCACTGAAGCTTTCTTT. The genes are TRBV5-1 and TRBJ1-1, with a tentative D call TRBD1 (5 bases). V gave up 4 bases and J gave up 4 bases, with 17 bases separating them. The CDR3 covers 15 residues. Germline CDR1 reads SGHRS; CDR2 reads YFSETQ.